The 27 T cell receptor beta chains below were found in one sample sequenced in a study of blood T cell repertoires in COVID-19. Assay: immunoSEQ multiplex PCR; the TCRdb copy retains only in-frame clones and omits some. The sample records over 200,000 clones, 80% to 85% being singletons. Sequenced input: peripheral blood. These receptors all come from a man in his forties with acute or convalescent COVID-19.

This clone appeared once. The DNA of the CDR3 is TGTGCCAGCAGCCCTCCCGGTTCTTCCTACGAGCAGTACTTC. Amino acid sequence: CASSPPGSSYEQYF. The genes are TRBV11-2 and TRBJ2-7; D remains ambiguous. V was trimmed by 5 bases and J by 1 base, leaving 12 bases between them. The germline V gene encodes CDR1 SGHAT and CDR2 FQNNGV. This CDR3 has 14 residues.

CDR3 protein: CASSLAIGTGTGRNTEAFF. The DNA of the CDR3 is TGTGCCAGCAGCTTAGCGATAGGAACAGGGACAGGGCGGAACACTGAAGCTTTCTTT. The chain joins TRBV7-6 to TRBJ1-1, with 9 bases identical to TRBD1. The CDR3 runs to 19 residues. The junction had 12 bases not matched to a gene; V was cut back by 0 bases and J by 1 base. Germline V CDR1 and CDR2: SGHVS, FNYEAQ. The full variable domain, its missing parts supplied by reference TRBV7-6 and TRBJ1-1, is GAGVSQSPRYKVTKRGQDVALRCDPISGHVSLYWYRQALGQGPEFLTYFNYEAQQDKSGLPNDRFSAERPEGSISTLTIQRTEQRDSAMYRCASSLAIGTGTGRNTEAFFGQGTRLTVV.

CDR3 loop: CASSGRGAQVVDTQYF. The CDR3 DNA reads TGCGCCAGCAGTGGCCGGGGGGCGCAGGTGGTAGATACGCAGTATTTT. The chain employs TRBV10-1 and TRBJ2-3, with D possibly TRBD2 on 7 matching bases. This CDR3 is 16 amino acids long. Deletions cut 4 bases from V and 5 bases from J, with 19 bases between. CDR1 is WNHNN, CDR2 SYGVQD, per germline (reference sequence).

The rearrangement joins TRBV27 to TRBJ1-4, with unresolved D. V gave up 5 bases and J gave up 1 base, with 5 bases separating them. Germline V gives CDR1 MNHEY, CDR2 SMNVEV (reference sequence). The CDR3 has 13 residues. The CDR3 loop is CASSPRTNEKLFF. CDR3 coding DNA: TGTGCCAGCAGTCCCAGAACTAATGAAAAACTGTTTTTT.

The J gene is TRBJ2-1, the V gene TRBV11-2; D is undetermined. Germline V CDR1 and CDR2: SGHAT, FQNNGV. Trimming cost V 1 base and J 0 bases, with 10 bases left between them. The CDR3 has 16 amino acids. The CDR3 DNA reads TGTGCCAGCAGCTTAGCAGTTTGGAGCTCCTACAATGAGCAGTTCTTC. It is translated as CASSLAVWSSYNEQFF.

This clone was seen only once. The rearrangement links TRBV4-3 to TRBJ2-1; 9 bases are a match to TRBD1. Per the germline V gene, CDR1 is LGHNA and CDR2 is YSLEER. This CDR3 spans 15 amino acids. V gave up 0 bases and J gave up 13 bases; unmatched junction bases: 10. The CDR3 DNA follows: TGCGCCAGCAGCCAAGACGGAGTACAGGGGGCCAGACAGTTCTTC. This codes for CASSQDGVQGARQFF.

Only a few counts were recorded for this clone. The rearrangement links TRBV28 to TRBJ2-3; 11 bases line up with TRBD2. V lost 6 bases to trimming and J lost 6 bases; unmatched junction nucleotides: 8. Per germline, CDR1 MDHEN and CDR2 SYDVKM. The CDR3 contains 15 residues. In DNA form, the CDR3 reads TGTGCCAGCAGACGAACTAGCGGGAGAGGGGATACGCAGTATTTT. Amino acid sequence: CASRRTSGRGDTQYF.

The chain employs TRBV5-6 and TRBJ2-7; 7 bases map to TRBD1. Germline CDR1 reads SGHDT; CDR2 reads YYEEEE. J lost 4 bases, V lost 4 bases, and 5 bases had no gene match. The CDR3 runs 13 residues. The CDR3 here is CASSRDSYYEQYF. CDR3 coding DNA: TGTGCCAGCAGCCGGGACAGTTATTACGAGCAGTACTTC.

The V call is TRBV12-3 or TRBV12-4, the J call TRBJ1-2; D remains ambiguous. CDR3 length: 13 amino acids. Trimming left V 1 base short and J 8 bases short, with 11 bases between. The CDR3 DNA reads TGTGCCAGCAGTTTAGTGAGGAGATCGGGCTACACCTTC. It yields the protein CASSLVRRSGYTF.

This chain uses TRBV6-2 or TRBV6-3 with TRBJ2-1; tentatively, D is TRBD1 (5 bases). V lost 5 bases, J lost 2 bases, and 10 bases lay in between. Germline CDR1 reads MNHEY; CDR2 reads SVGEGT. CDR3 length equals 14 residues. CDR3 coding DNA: TGTGCCAGCAGTCTCACAGGCCCCTACAATGAGCAGTTCTTC. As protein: CASSLTGPYNEQFF.

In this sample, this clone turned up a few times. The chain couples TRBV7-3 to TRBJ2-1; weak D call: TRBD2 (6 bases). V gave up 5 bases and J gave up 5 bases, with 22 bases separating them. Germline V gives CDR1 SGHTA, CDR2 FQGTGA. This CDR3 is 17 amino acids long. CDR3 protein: CASSPRTGTHNNNEQFF. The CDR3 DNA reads TGTGCCAGCAGCCCTCGGACCGGGACTCACAATAACAATGAGCAGTTCTTC.

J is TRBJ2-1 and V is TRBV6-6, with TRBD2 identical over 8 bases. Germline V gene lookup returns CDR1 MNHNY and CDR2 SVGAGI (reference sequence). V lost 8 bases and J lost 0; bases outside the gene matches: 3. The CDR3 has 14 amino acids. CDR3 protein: CASRLAGSYNEQFF. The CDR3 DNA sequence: TGTGCCAGCCGGCTAGCGGGCTCCTACAATGAGCAGTTCTTC.

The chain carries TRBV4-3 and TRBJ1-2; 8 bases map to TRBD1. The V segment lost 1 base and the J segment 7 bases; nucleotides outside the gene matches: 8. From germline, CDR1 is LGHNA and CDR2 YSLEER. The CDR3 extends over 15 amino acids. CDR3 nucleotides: TGCGCCAGCAGCCAAGTGAGGCAGGGGGCGGGTGGCTACACCTTC. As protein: CASSQVRQGAGGYTF.

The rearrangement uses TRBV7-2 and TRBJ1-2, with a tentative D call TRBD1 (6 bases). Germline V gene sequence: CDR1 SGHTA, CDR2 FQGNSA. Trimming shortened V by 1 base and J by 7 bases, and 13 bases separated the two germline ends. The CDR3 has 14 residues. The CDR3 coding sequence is TGTGCCAGCAGCTTAGGGCTTGCAGGGGTTGGCTACACCTTC. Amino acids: CASSLGLAGVGYTF.

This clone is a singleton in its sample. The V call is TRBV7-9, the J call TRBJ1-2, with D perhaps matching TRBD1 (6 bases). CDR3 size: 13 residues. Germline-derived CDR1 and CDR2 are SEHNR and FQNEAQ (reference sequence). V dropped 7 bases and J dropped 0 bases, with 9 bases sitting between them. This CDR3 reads CASKGEPNYGYTF. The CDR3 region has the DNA TGTGCCAGCAAGGGGGAGCCTAACTATGGCTACACCTTC.

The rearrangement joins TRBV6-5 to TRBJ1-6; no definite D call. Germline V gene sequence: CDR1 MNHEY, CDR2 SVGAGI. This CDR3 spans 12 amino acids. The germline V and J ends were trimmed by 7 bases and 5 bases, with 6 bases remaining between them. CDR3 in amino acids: CASKENNSPLHF. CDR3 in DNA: TGTGCCAGCAAGGAGAATAATTCACCCCTCCACTTT.

The CDR3 reads CASSPGQGEAFF. For the CDR3, the DNA is TGTGCCAGCTCACCCGGACAGGGTGAAGCTTTCTTT. The rearrangement joins TRBV18 to TRBJ1-1, with 8 bases that match TRBD1. Germline assignment: CDR1 KGHSH and CDR2 LQKENI. V lost 3 bases, J lost 7 bases, and 1 base stayed unmatched. CDR3 length equals 12 residues.

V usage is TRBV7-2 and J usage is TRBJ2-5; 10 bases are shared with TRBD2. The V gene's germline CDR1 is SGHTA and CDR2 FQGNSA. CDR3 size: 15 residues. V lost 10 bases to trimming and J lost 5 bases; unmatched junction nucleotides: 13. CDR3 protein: CATLRASGRRETQYF. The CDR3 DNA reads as TGTGCCACCCTAAGGGCTAGCGGGAGAAGGGAGACCCAGTACTTC.

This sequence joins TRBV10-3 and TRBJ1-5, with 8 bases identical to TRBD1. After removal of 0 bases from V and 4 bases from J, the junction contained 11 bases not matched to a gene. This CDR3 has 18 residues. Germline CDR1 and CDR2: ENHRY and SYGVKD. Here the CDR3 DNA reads TGTGCCATCAGTGAGTCGGACAGGGTTGGGGGCGGGAATCAGCCCCAGCATTTT. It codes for CAISESDRVGGGNQPQHF.

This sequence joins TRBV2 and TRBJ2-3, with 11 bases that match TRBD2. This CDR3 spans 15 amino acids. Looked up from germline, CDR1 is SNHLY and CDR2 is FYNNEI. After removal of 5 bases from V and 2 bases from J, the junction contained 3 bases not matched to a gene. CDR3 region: CASSSTSGITDTQYF. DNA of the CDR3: TGTGCCAGCAGTTCGACTAGCGGGATCACAGATACGCAGTATTTT.

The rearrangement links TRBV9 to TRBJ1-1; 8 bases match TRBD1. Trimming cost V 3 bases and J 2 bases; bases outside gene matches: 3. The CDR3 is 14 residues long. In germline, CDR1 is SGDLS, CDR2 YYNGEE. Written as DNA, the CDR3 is TGTGCCAGCAGCGGGACAGGGACCAACACTGAAGCTTTCTTT. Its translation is CASSGTGTNTEAFF.

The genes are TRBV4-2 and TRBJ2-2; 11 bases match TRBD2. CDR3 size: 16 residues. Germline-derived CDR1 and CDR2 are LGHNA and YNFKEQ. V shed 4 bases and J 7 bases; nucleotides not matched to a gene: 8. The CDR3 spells CASSPTSGRGIGELFF. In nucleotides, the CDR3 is TGTGCCAGCAGCCCTACTAGCGGGAGAGGAATCGGGGAGCTGTTTTTT.

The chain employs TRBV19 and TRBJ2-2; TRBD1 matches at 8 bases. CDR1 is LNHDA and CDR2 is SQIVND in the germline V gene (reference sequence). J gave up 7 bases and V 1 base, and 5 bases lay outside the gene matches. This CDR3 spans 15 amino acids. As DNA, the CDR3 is TGTGCCAGTAGTATAGGGACAGGGCTTGGCGGGGAGCTGTTTTTT. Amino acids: CASSIGTGLGGELFF.

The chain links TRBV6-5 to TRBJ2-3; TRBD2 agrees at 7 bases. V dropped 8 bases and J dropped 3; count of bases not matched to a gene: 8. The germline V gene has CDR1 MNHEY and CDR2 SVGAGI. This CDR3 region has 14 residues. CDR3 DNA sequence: TGTGCCAGCTTAAGTAGTAGCGGGACAGATACGCAGTATTTT. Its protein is CASLSSSGTDTQYF.

CDR3 sequence: CASSLARGANTDTQYF. Here the CDR3 DNA reads TGCGCCAGCAGCTTGGCCAGGGGGGCCAACACAGATACGCAGTATTTT. The rearrangement uses TRBV5-1 and TRBJ2-3; a possible D gene is TRBD1 (7 bases). Per the germline V gene, CDR1 is SGHRS and CDR2 is YFSETQ. The CDR3 runs to 16 residues. Between the trimmed V and J ends, which lost 0 bases and 2 bases, there was a span of 13 bases. Supplemented by reference TRBV5-1 and TRBJ2-3, the full variable domain reads KAGVTQTPRYLIKTRGQQVTLSCSPISGHRSVSWYQQTPGQGLQFLFEYFSETQRNKGNFPGRFSGRQFSNSRSEMNVSTLELGDSALYLCASSLARGANTDTQYFGPGTRLTVL.

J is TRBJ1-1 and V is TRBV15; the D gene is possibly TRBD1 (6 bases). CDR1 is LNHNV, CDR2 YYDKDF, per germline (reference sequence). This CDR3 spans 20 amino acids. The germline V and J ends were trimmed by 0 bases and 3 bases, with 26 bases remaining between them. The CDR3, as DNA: TGTGCCACCAGCAGAGATGTGGGTTCTCTGGGGGCCCCTGGTCACACTGAAGCTTTCTTT. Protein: CATSRDVGSLGAPGHTEAFF.

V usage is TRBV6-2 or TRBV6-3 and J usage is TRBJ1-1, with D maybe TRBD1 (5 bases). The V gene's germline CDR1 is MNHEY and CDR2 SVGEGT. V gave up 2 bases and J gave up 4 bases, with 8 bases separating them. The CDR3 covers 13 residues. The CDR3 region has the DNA TGTGCCAGCAGTTACGCAGGGCTCACTGAAGCTTTCTTT. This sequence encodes CASSYAGLTEAFF.